The sequence of this T cell receptor beta chain was determined in a study of blood T cell repertoires in COVID-19. Across the study: Samples came from the United States, Italy and Spain, spanning acute and convalescent COVID-19. In each case, the material was cDNA or gDNA derived from T cells, B-cell-depleted T cells, or PBMCs.

Source study methods: Reference gene primer amplification yielded estimated nucleated cell counts. The table came from immunoSEQ multiplex PCR; TCRdb's copy has only in-frame clones and leaves some out. V and J calls and clone size follow that table, whereas D and trimming were derived from the DNA. Of under 350,000 clones in the sample, around 86% were seen once. The sequence was collected from a human donor in a cohort sampled during active COVID-19. What was sequenced was peripheral blood.

Written as DNA, the CDR3 is TGTGCCAGCTCACCTCCTCCGGGATCCTATGGCTACACCTTC. It is translated as CASSPPPGSYGYTF. The rearrangement joins TRBV18 to TRBJ1-2, with D unclear. V lost 3 bases, J lost 4 bases, and 12 bases lay in between. The CDR3 is 14 residues long. Germline V CDR1 and CDR2: KGHSH, LQKENI.